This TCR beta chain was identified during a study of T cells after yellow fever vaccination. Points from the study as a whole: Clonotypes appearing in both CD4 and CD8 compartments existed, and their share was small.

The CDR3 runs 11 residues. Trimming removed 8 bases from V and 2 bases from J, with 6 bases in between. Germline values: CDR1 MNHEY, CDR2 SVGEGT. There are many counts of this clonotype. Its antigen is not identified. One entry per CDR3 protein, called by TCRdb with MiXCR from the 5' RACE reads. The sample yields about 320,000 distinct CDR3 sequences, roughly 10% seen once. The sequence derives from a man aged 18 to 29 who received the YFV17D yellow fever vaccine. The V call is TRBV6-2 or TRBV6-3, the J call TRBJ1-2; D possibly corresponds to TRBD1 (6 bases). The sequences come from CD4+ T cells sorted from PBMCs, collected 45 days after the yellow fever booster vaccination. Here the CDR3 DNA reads TGTGCCAGCCAGGGGAACTATGGCTACACCTTC. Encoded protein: CASQGNYGYTF.